This paragraph covers one T cell receptor beta chain sequence. The antigen is not known. This specimen belongs to a study of cytomegalovirus exposure and HLA in healthy donors. Study findings and constraints: Later analysis associated a missense DCLRE1C variant with TCR beta V- and J-gene trimming. According to a later analysis, donors in an Asian-associated ancestry cluster reportedly had fewer N-insertions than the roughly 660-donor mean.

PCR amplification relied on 60 Vbeta primers (plus 13 Jbeta primers). TCRdb's table, derived via immunoSEQ multiplex PCR, lists solely in-frame clones and lacks some. The profile covers some 100,000 clones, with approximately 81% appearing a single time and 13% to 15% taken by the ten largest. V lost 3 bases and J lost 4; bases outside the gene matches: 15. Germline CDR1 reads SGHDT; CDR2 reads YYEEEE. There are 17 residues in the CDR3. This clonotype was sampled from a male donor in good health and CMV-seropositive. This sequence joins TRBV5-6 and TRBJ1-2; TRBD1 aligns across 7 bases. Specimen: PBMCs. The CDR3 here is CASSSGWTGAPSYGYTF. In DNA, the CDR3 is TGTGCCAGCAGCTCTGGATGGACAGGCGCTCCAAGCTATGGCTACACCTTC.